There are a few counts of the clone carrying this TCR beta chain. These data belong to a study of T-cell reconstitution after alpha-beta-depleted transplantation in children. Unique molecular identifiers were used to barcode this TCRbeta library. MiXCR, run by TCRdb on the PCR reads, gives a single entry per CDR3 protein. The data contain more than 550,000 distinct CDR3 sequences, about 10% of them singletons. The CDR3 is 14 residues long. Germline V gives CDR1 LGHNA, CDR2 YNFKEQ. V lost 5 bases, J lost 10 bases, and 17 bases lay in between. This TCR derives from a human donor who donated a stem cell graft to a child with acute myeloid leukemia. This material consisted of PBMCs from the stem cell graft donor, taken from the stem cell graft. This chain uses TRBV4-2 with TRBJ1-4; D gene ambiguous. CDR3 sequence: CASSSTPEGGKLFF. The CDR3 DNA follows: TGTGCCAGCAGCTCAACCCCCGAGGGCGGAAAACTGTTTTTT.